The present entry profiles one TCR beta chain with its context. Its specificity is unknown. The germline CDR1 and CDR2 sequences are GTSNPN and SVGIG (reference sequence). The CDR3 extends over 14 amino acids. Trimming removed 5 bases from V and 1 base from J; junction bases left unmatched: 7. This entry comes from a study of shared clonotypes between healthy human individuals. Points from the study as a whole: On the whole, naive subsets had larger estimated richness than memory subsets had. Several donors held 4.5% to 5% of naive CD4 clonotypes in common. Incomplete sequencing of sorted subsets was indicated by rarefaction despite large depth.

The protocol was immunoSEQ multiplex PCR, while the TCRdb copy is restricted to in-frame clones and leaves out a portion. This sample yields roughly 2.6 million clones, of which just over 90% are seen a single time; about 0.13% belongs to the top ten. CD45RA+ naive and CD45RA-negative memory subsets were separated from CD4+ cells. Sequenced input: naive CD4+ T cells sorted from blood. Subset reported: CD45RA+ positively selected. This TCR was sampled from a man between 18 and 35 years old in good health. The chain has TRBV30 and TRBJ1-1; 7 bases match TRBD1. CDR3 in amino acids: CAWLKQGKNTEAFF. CDR3 in DNA: TGTGCCTGGCTAAAACAGGGGAAGAACACTGAAGCTTTCTTT.